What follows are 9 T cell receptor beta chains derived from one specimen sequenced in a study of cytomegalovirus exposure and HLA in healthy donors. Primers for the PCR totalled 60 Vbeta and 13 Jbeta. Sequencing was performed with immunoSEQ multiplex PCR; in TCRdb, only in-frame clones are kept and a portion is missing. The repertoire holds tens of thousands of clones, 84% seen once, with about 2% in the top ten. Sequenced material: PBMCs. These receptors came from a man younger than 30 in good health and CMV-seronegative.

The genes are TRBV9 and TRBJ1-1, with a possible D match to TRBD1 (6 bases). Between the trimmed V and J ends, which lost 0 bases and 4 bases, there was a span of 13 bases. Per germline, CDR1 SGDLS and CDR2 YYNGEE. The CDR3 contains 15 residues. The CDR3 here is CASSVDGQPGTEAFF. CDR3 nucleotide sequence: TGTGCCAGCAGCGTAGACGGACAGCCGGGCACTGAAGCTTTCTTT.

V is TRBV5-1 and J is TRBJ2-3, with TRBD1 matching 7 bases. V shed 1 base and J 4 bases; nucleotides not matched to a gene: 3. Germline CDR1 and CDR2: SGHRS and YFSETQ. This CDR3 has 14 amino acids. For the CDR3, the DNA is TGCGCCAGCAGCTTGAACAGGGGCTCAGATACGCAGTATTTT. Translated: CASSLNRGSDTQYF. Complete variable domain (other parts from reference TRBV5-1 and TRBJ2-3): KAGVTQTPRYLIKTRGQQVTLSCSPISGHRSVSWYQQTPGQGLQFLFEYFSETQRNKGNFPGRFSGRQFSNSRSEMNVSTLELGDSALYLCASSLNRGSDTQYFGPGTRLTVL.

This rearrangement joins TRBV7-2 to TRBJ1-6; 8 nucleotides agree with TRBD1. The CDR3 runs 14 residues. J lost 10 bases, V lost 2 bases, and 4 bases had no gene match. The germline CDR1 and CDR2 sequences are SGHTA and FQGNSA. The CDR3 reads CASSLQGARSPLHF. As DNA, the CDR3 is TGTGCCAGCAGCTTACAGGGGGCTCGGTCACCCCTCCACTTT.

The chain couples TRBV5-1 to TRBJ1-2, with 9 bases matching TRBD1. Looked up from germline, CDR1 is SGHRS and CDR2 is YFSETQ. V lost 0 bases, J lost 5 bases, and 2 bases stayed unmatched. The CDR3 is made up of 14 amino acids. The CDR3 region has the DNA TGCGCCAGCAGCTTGGGGGACAGGGATTATGGCTACACCTTC. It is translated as CASSLGDRDYGYTF.

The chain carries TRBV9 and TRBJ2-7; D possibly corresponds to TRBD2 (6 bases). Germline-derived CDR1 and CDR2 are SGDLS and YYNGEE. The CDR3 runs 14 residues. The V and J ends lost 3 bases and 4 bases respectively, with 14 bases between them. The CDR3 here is CASSAGTVGYEQYF. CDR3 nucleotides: TGTGCCAGCAGCGCCGGGACTGTCGGTTACGAGCAGTACTTC.

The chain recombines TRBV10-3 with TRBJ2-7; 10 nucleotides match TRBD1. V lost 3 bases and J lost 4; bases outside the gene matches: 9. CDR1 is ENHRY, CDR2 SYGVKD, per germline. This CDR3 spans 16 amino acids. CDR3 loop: CAISDPGTGASYEQYF. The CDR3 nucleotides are TGTGCCATCAGTGACCCTGGGACAGGGGCTTCGTACGAGCAGTACTTC.

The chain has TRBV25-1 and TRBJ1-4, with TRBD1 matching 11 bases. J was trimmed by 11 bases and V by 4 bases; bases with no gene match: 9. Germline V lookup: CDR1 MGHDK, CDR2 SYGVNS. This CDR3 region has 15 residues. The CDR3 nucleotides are TGTGCCAGCAGTGCCACCGGGACAGGGGGAGTGAAACTGTTTTTT. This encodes CASSATGTGGVKLFF.

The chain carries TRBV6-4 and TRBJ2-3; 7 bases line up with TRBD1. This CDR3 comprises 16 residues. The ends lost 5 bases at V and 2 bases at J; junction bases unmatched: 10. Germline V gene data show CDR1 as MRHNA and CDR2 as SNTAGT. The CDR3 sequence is CASSISGTEYTDTQYF. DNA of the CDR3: TGTGCCAGCAGTATCTCCGGGACAGAATACACAGATACGCAGTATTTT.

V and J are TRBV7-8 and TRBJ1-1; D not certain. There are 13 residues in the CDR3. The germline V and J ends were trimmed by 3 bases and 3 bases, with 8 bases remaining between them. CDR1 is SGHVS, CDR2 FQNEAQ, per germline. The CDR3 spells CASSLPGDTEAFF. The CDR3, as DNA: TGTGCCAGCAGCTTGCCCGGGGACACTGAAGCTTTCTTT.